Reported below is one T cell receptor (beta chain). What it recognizes is unknown. This entry is derived from a study of OX40 agonist ivuxolimab in advanced cancers. Turning to the study itself: The eligibility criteria allowed prior anti-PD-1, anti-PD-L1 or anti-CTLA-4 therapy, and about 40% had some. Three patients got partial responses; one had hepatocellular carcinoma and two had cutaneous melanoma. General study findings and limits: Circulating CD4+ and CD8+ T cells showed clonal expansion by week 6 at 0.1 to 3.0 mg/kg.

Trimming pared 4 bases from V and 1 base from J, leaving 4 bases between. This CDR3 region has 12 residues. The V gene's germline CDR1 is MNHEY and CDR2 SMNVEV (reference sequence). The protocol was immunoSEQ multiplex PCR, while the TCRdb copy is restricted to in-frame clones and leaves out a portion. The table includes about 62,000 clones, around 74% detected once. This TCR was recovered from an adult with an advanced solid tumor such as melanoma, head and neck, liver or kidney cancer. This chain joins TRBV27 and TRBJ2-5; D gene unclear. Sequenced here: CD4+ or CD8+ T cells sorted from blood, sampled in a trial of the OX40 agonist ivuxolimab. The CDR3: CASSSTQETQYF. The CDR3 DNA reads as TGTGCCAGCAGTTCCACCCAAGAGACCCAGTACTTC.